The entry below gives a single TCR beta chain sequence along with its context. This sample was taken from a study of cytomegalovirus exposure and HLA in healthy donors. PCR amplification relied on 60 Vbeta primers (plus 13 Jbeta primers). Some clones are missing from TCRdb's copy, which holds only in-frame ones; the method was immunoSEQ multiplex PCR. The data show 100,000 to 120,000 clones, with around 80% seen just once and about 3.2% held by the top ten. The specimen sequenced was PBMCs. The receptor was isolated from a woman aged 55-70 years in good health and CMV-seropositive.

CDR3 nucleotides: TGTGCCAGCAGCTTAGCGACGTTGGTAGCTTATGGCTACACCTTC. Encoded protein: CASSLATLVAYGYTF. The V gene is TRBV7-9, the J gene TRBJ1-2; D is unresolved. The germline CDR1 and CDR2 sequences are SEHNR and FQNEAQ (reference sequence). Trimming cost V 0 bases and J 5 bases, with 13 bases left between them. The CDR3 spans 15 residues.